This TCR beta chain was obtained from a study of immune evolution from preneoplasia to lung adenocarcinoma. TCRdb's table, derived via immunoSEQ multiplex PCR, lists solely in-frame clones and lacks some. Of thousands of clones in the sample, 65% to 90% are singletons; the top ten hold roughly 15%. Per germline, CDR1 LGHNA and CDR2 YSLEER. Trimming removed 0 bases from V and 1 base from J, with 7 bases in between. The CDR3 is 16 amino acids. Concerning this clone: What it binds is not known.

Study observations and caveats: Top clone frequencies peaked in normal lung, apparently declining through invasive adenocarcinoma. Normal lung had highest clonality; later lesions appeared denser, more diverse.

Resections took place in Japan or China from about 2014 to 2018. Histologic diagnosis was independently verified by two lung pathologists. This sequence was found in an older donor with lung adenocarcinoma. Sequencing was carried out using FFPE adjacent normal lung tissue. The V gene is TRBV4-3, the J gene TRBJ2-6; D is ambiguous. The CDR3, as DNA: TGCGCCAGCAGCCAAGATCAAGGGTCTGGGGCCAACGTCCTGACTTTC. This gives the protein CASSQDQGSGANVLTF.